This passage covers 3 T cell receptor beta chains from one sample sequenced in a study of blood T cell repertoires in COVID-19. Data came from immunoSEQ multiplex PCR; TCRdb stores just in-frame clones and leaves some out. The sample holds a few hundred thousand clones, over 75% seen once. Material: peripheral blood. The receptors were sampled from a woman between 70 and 85 years old with COVID-19, enrolled during active disease.

The chain combines TRBV5-6 with TRBJ2-7; 8 bases match TRBD1. The CDR3 is made up of 13 amino acids. Germline assignment: CDR1 SGHDT and CDR2 YYEEEE. The junction had 4 bases not matched to a gene; V was cut back by 5 bases and J by 3 bases. The CDR3 reads CASRPQGDYEQYF. The CDR3 nucleotides are TGTGCCAGCAGACCACAGGGGGACTACGAGCAGTACTTC.

V and J are TRBV7-2 and TRBJ1-5; TRBD1 matches 8 bases. V trimming: 5 bases; J trimming: 9 bases; junction bases outside the gene matches: 6. The V gene's germline CDR1 is SGHTA and CDR2 FQGNSA. This CDR3 spans 13 amino acids. The CDR3 DNA sequence: TGTGCCAGCAGCCCCCAGGGGGCTCTGCCCCAGCATTTT. It translates to CASSPQGALPQHF.

This clone has a handful of counts. The rearrangement uses TRBV7-3 and TRBJ1-1, with D perhaps matching TRBD1 (5 bases). The CDR3 is made up of 14 amino acids. The V end lost 2 bases, the J end lost 7 bases, and 14 bases lay between the germline ends. Looked up from germline, CDR1 is SGHTA and CDR2 is FQGTGA. Here the CDR3 reads CASSLSQDNGEAFF. CDR3 nucleotide sequence: TGTGCCAGCAGCTTATCACAGGATAATGGTGAAGCTTTCTTT.